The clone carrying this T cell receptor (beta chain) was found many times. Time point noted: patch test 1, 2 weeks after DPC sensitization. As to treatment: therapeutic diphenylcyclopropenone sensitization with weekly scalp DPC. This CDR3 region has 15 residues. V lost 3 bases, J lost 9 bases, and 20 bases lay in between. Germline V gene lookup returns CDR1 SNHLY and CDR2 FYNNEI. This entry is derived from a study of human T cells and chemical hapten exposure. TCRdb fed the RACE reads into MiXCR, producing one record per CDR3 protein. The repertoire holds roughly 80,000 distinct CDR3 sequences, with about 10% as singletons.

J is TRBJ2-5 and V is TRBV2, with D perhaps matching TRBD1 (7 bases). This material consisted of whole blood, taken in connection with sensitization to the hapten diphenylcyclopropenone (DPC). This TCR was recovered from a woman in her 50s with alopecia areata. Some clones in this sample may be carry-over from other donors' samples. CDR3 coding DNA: TGTGCCAGCAGTGAGGAACGGACAGGCGGGACGCCCCAGTACTTC. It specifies CASSEERTGGTPQYF.